This T cell receptor (beta chain) is drawn from a study of lung T cells in sarcoidosis with Löfgren's syndrome. At the level of the study: Repertoire analyses centered on Löfgren's syndrome patients.

By sample fraction, this clonotype is medium-sized (0.01 to 0.1%). TCRdb re-called the reads through MiXCR, storing one row per CDR3 protein. Among tens of thousands of distinct CDR3 sequences listed, around 20% were seen once. The sample was CD4+ T cells from PBMCs. The origin of this receptor is a human donor with sarcoidosis (Löfgren's syndrome or another form), or a control subject (not recorded which).

The CDR3 sequence: CASSPSDRFNTEAFF. CDR3 in DNA: TGTGCCAGCAGTCCATCGGACAGGTTTAACACTGAAGCTTTCTTT. The genes are TRBV27 and TRBJ1-1; 7 bases line up with TRBD1. The CDR3 length is 15 residues. Germline lookup yields CDR1 MNHEY and CDR2 SMNVEV (reference sequence). V lost 5 bases, J lost 2 bases, and 8 bases stayed unmatched.